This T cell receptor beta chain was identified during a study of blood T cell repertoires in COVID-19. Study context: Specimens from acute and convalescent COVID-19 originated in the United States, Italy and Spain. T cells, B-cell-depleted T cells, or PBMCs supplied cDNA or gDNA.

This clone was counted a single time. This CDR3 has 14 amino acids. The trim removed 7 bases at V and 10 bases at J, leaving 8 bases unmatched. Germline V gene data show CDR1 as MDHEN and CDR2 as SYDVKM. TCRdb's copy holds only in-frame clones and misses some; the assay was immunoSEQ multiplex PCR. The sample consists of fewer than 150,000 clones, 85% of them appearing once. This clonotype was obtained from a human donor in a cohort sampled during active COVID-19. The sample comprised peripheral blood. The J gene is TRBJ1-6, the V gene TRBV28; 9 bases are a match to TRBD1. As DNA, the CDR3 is TGTGCCAGCACCCCGGGACAGGGAAGATCACCCCTCCACTTT. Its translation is CASTPGQGRSPLHF.